Below are 21 T cell receptor beta chains sequenced from a single sample in a study of OX40 agonist ivuxolimab in advanced cancers. Produced via immunoSEQ multiplex PCR; TCRdb's table is partial and in-frame only. The sample consists of 21,000 or so clones, 87% of them appearing once. Sequencing was performed on CD4+ or CD8+ T cells sorted from blood, taken in a trial of the OX40 agonist ivuxolimab. These receptors were obtained from an adult with an advanced solid tumor such as melanoma, head and neck, liver or kidney cancer.

The chain has TRBV18 and TRBJ2-2; tentatively, D is TRBD1 (5 bases). The CDR3 runs 15 residues. The V gene's germline CDR1 is KGHSH and CDR2 LQKENI. Trimming pared 3 bases from V and 6 bases from J, leaving 14 bases between. CDR3 nucleotides: TGTGCCAGCTCACCGAGCAAAGGGGCCGCCGGGGAGCTGTTTTTT. It yields the protein CASSPSKGAAGELFF. The full variable domain, completed using reference TRBV18 and TRBJ2-2, is NAGVMQNPRHLVRRRGQEARLRCSPMKGHSHVYWYRQLPEEGLKFMVYLQKENIIDESGMPKERFSAEFPKEGPSILRIQQVVRGDSAAYFCASSPSKGAAGELFFGEGSRLTVL.

The genes are TRBV19 and TRBJ2-1; 7 bases align to TRBD1. The J segment lost 3 bases and the V segment lost 5 bases, leaving 7 bases of the junction unmatched. The length of the CDR3 is 15 residues. Germline-derived CDR1 and CDR2 are LNHDA and SQIVND (reference sequence). The CDR3 spells CASSYRDSNYNEQFF. CDR3 nucleotides: TGTGCCAGTAGTTACCGGGACAGTAACTACAATGAGCAGTTCTTC.

The chain uses TRBV5-6 and TRBJ1-2, with 9 nucleotides matching TRBD1. The CDR3 contains 16 residues. The germline gives CDR1 SGHDT, CDR2 YYEEEE. Germline trimming cut 5 bases from V and 2 bases from J; bases unmatched to any gene: 10. CDR3 protein: CASSPPWDRENYGYTF. The CDR3 DNA sequence: TGTGCCAGCAGTCCTCCCTGGGACAGGGAAAACTATGGCTACACCTTC.

The chain couples TRBV13 to TRBJ1-4; D ambiguous. V shed 1 base and J shed 12 bases, with 12 bases lying between them. Germline V lookup: CDR1 PRHDT, CDR2 FYEKMQ (reference sequence). The CDR3 consists of 13 residues. This CDR3 reads CASSLVGVRELFF. CDR3 in DNA: TGTGCCAGCAGCTTAGTCGGGGTTCGGGAACTGTTTTTT.

The V gene is TRBV7-9, the J gene TRBJ2-3; 12 bases map to TRBD2. With 5 bases clipped from V and 0 bases from J, the junction kept 6 bases outside the gene matches. The CDR3 length is 17 residues. Germline-derived CDR1 and CDR2 are SEHNR and FQNEAQ (reference sequence). The CDR3, as DNA: TGTGCCAGCAGCGAGGGACTAGCGGGTCTCAGCACAGATACGCAGTATTTT. It yields the protein CASSEGLAGLSTDTQYF.

The chain recombines TRBV14 with TRBJ2-7; D remains ambiguous. CDR3 length equals 13 residues. V lost 4 bases to trimming and J lost 3 bases, with 10 bases between them. Germline V lookup: CDR1 SGHDN, CDR2 FVKESK. The CDR3 DNA reads TGTGCCAGCAGCCCGTCCACCGTCTACGAGCAGTACTTC. Its translation is CASSPSTVYEQYF.

This clone was seen just once. V is TRBV13 and J is TRBJ2-5; TRBD2 is a possible D gene (7 bases). Germline CDR1 is PRHDT and CDR2 is FYEKMQ (reference sequence). The length of the CDR3 is 17 residues. The V end was cut by 2 bases, the J end by 1 base, with 17 bases between. The CDR3 DNA reads as TGTGCCAGCAGCTTAAGTAGTGGGGGGGCCTTCCAAGAGACCCAGTACTTC. Amino acid sequence: CASSLSSGGAFQETQYF.

This sequence joins TRBV14 and TRBJ2-7; perhaps TRBD1 as D (6 bases). Germline CDR1 SGHDN, CDR2 FVKESK. Trimming shortened V by 0 bases and J by 3 bases, and 15 bases separated the two germline ends. The CDR3 is made up of 16 amino acids. The CDR3 region is CASSQEASTGLYEQYF. The DNA of the CDR3 is TGTGCCAGCAGCCAAGAAGCTTCTACAGGGCTCTACGAGCAGTACTTC.

This clone rates as medium-sized. This rearrangement joins TRBV7-9 to TRBJ1-2; a weak D match, TRBD1 (6 bases). Germline V CDR1 and CDR2: SEHNR, FQNEAQ (reference sequence). The CDR3 loop spans 14 amino acids. V lost 5 bases, J lost 5 bases, and 15 bases lay in between. CDR3 region: CASSLSGTPYGYTF. The CDR3 DNA is TGTGCCAGCAGCCTCTCCGGGACACCATATGGCTACACCTTC.

The chain is built from TRBV7-8 and TRBJ1-2; D is ambiguous. The CDR3 has 16 residues. CDR1 is SGHVS and CDR2 is FQNEAQ in the germline V gene. V was clipped by 2 bases and J by 7 bases, with 20 bases between them. The CDR3 DNA follows: TGTGCCAGCAGCTTAATATTCCCGGACCTTAAGCGTGGCTACACCTTC. It is translated as CASSLIFPDLKRGYTF. The full variable domain, completed using reference TRBV7-8 and TRBJ1-2, is GAGVSQSPRYKVAKRGQDVALRCDPISGHVSLFWYQQALGQGPEFLTYFQNEAQLDKSGLPSDRFFAERPEGSVSTLKIQRTQQEDSAVYLCASSLIFPDLKRGYTFGSGTRLTVV.

The chain has TRBV27 and TRBJ1-1, with no clear D. CDR1 is MNHEY, CDR2 SMNVEV, per germline (reference sequence). CDR3 length: 12 residues. The ends were cut back, 3 bases at V and 6 bases at J, with 8 bases in the middle. The DNA for the CDR3 is TGTGCCAGCAGTTTCCCCGGGGCTGAAGCTTTCTTT. It is translated as CASSFPGAEAFF.

This clone showed up just a few times. This chain links TRBV18 with TRBJ1-1; 7 bases match TRBD1. The V gene's germline CDR1 is KGHSH and CDR2 LQKENI. The CDR3 sequence is 13 residues long. J was trimmed by 7 bases and V by 5 bases; bases with no gene match: 7. DNA for the CDR3: TGTGCCAGCTCAGCGGGGACAGCAAGTGAAGCTTTCTTT. Protein: CASSAGTASEAFF. Full variable domain (missing parts from reference TRBV18 and TRBJ1-1): NAGVMQNPRHLVRRRGQEARLRCSPMKGHSHVYWYRQLPEEGLKFMVYLQKENIIDESGMPKERFSAEFPKEGPSILRIQQVVRGDSAAYFCASSAGTASEAFFGQGTRLTVV.

This clone was detected only a few times. V is TRBV10-3 and J is TRBJ2-3; D not certain. V gave up 0 bases and J gave up 14 bases, with 12 bases separating them. This CDR3 is 12 amino acids long. CDR1 ENHRY and CDR2 SYGVKD come from the germline V gene. CDR3 DNA sequence: TGTGCCATCAGTGAGTCCCCGGGTGAGAGGTATTTT. It yields the protein CAISESPGERYF.

This chain uses TRBV4-1 with TRBJ1-5; D may be TRBD1 (5 bases). V lost 2 bases to trimming and J lost 3 bases, with 14 bases between them. The CDR3 spans 16 residues. Germline V lookup: CDR1 MGHRA, CDR2 YSYEKL. The CDR3 region has the DNA TGCGCCAGCAGCCAAAGAACGGGGGACCACAATCAGCCCCAGCATTTT. This encodes CASSQRTGDHNQPQHF.

The V and J genes are TRBV28 and TRBJ2-3; 11 nucleotides line up with TRBD2. Germline CDR1 MDHEN, CDR2 SYDVKM. The CDR3 runs 18 residues. Germline trimming cut 4 bases from V and 2 bases from J; bases unmatched to any gene: 11. The CDR3 DNA reads as TGTGCCAGCAGTTCTCCCGATGGTAGCGGGGGGGACACAGATACGCAGTATTTT. Amino acids: CASSSPDGSGGDTDTQYF.

The chain couples TRBV6-5 to TRBJ1-1; tentative D call: TRBD1 (6 bases). The CDR3 runs 12 residues. Germline-derived CDR1 and CDR2 are MNHEY and SVGAGI. V lost 6 bases and J 8 bases, leaving 13 bases between the germline ends. For the CDR3, the DNA is TGTGCCAGCAGCTCCGGGACACCCGAAGCTTTCTTT. Its protein is CASSSGTPEAFF.

DNA of the CDR3: TGTGCCAGCAGCGTGGGATTCGGGGGCTACACCTTC. Encoded protein: CASSVGFGGYTF. This sequence joins TRBV9 and TRBJ1-2; D call uncertain. The V gene lost 2 bases and the J gene lost 8 bases, with 10 bases spanning the gap. CDR3 length: 12 residues. Germline V gives CDR1 SGDLS, CDR2 YYNGEE.

V usage is TRBV6-6 and J usage is TRBJ1-1; D might be TRBD1 (6 bases). The V end lost 7 bases, the J end lost 4 bases, and 13 bases lay between the germline ends. CDR1 is MNHNY and CDR2 is SVGAGI in the germline V gene (reference sequence). The length of the CDR3 is 13 residues. CDR3 loop: CASNAGDGTEAFF. The CDR3, as DNA: TGTGCCAGCAACGCAGGGGATGGCACTGAAGCTTTCTTT.

V and J are TRBV19 and TRBJ1-1; TRBD1 agrees at 7 bases. Germline CDR1 reads LNHDA; CDR2 reads SQIVND (reference sequence). CDR3 length equals 15 residues. V lost 0 bases, J lost 4 bases, and 5 bases stayed unmatched. CDR3 protein: CASSIEQGSVTEAFF. CDR3 in DNA: TGTGCCAGTAGTATAGAACAGGGGTCGGTCACTGAAGCTTTCTTT.

The V and J genes are TRBV10-3 and TRBJ2-7, with TRBD1 as a possible D gene (6 bases). Germline CDR1 reads ENHRY; CDR2 reads SYGVKD. The CDR3 covers 13 residues. V dropped 0 bases and J dropped 3 bases, with 6 bases sitting between them. The CDR3 loop is CAISESTGYEQYF. The CDR3 DNA sequence: TGTGCCATCAGTGAGTCGACAGGCTACGAGCAGTACTTC.

The genes are TRBV19 and TRBJ2-1; possibly TRBD1 or TRBD2 for D (6 bases each). In germline, CDR1 is LNHDA, CDR2 SQIVND (reference sequence). The CDR3 has 15 amino acids. Between the trimmed V and J ends, which lost 3 bases and 2 bases, there was a span of 11 bases. The CDR3 region has the DNA TGTGCCAGTAGTATCTCCGGGGGCCCCTACAATGAGCAGTTCTTC. Residues: CASSISGGPYNEQFF.